The 12 T cell receptor beta chains below come from one sample, sequenced in a study of blood T cells in healthy people across ages (dated by TCRdb to between 2014 and 2016). The library was prepared using 5' RACE. The instrument given in TCRdb is Illumina HiSeq 2500. A second roughly 6 to 12 cycle PCR used a sample-barcoded 5' primer and a J-beta primer mix. The public sequencing data were trimmed at Q25 with fastp and processed into clonotypes with MiXCR by TCRdb, which kept only in-frame beta chains. Every distinct CDR3 protein forms one entry, paired with its most common genes and DNA. This sample comprises around 800,000 distinct CDR3 sequences, less than 60% of them detected only once. Clones ranked in the top ten supply around 18% of the sample. The specimen sequenced was blood. These receptors all stem from an elderly man in good health.

About this clonotype: A much larger clone lies a single base off, so this may be a read error. The CDR3 DNA follows: TGTGCCAGCGATGACAGGGCGAGGGGTGAGCAGTACTTC. This gives the protein CASDDRARGEQYF. The chain employs TRBV28 and TRBJ2-1; 7 nucleotides agree with TRBD1. The assigned J gene may be wrong: the sequence end matches TRBJ2-7 better. The CDR3 contains 13 residues. CDR1 is MDHEN, CDR2 SYDVKM, per germline.

This chain joins TRBV20-1 and TRBJ1-4; D remains unclear. The CDR3 length is 14 residues. V lost 3 bases to trimming and J lost 5 bases, with 13 bases between them. Germline-derived CDR1 and CDR2 are DFQATT and SNEGSKA (reference sequence). The CDR3 DNA is TGCAGTGCTAGGGACCCGGACGGGAATGAAAAACTGTTTTTT. Translated: CSARDPDGNEKLFF.

This clonotype was observed a few times. This sequence joins TRBV28 and TRBJ2-1; the D is unclear. The germline V gene encodes CDR1 MDHEN and CDR2 SYDVKM. Trimming shortened V by 4 bases and J by 4 bases, and 11 bases separated the two germline ends. The CDR3 consists of 14 residues. Here the CDR3 DNA reads TGTGCCAGCAGTTACAGCGAAACATACAATGAGCAGTTCTTC. Protein sequence: CASSYSETYNEQFF. Full variable domain (missing parts from reference TRBV28 and TRBJ2-1): DVKVTQSSRYLVKRTGEKVFLECVQDMDHENMFWYRQDPGLGLRLIYFSYDVKMKEKGDIPEGYSVSREKKERFSLILESASTNQTSMYLCASSYSETYNEQFFGPGTRLTVL.

Points on this clonotype: A much larger clone lies a single base off, so this may be a read error. The J gene is TRBJ2-2, the V gene TRBV11-2; weak D call: TRBD2 (6 bases). Germline-derived CDR1 and CDR2 are SGHAT and FQNNGV. The CDR3 covers 14 residues. The CDR3: CASGLNRGTGELFF. CDR3 bases: TGTGCCAGCGGCTTAAACCGGGGGACCGGGGAGCTGTTTTTT.

For this clonotype: A read error may explain this, as a much larger clone is one base away. The chain carries TRBV2 and TRBJ2-1; a possible D gene is TRBD2 (6 bases). The germline gives CDR1 SNHLY, CDR2 FYNNEI. The CDR3 sequence is 13 residues long. The CDR3 protein is CASQAGSHNEQFF. As DNA, the CDR3 is TGTGCCAGCCAAGCGGGCTCCCACAATGAGCAGTTCTTC.

The chain recombines TRBV9 with TRBJ2-2, with D tentatively TRBD2 (7 bases). CDR1 is SGDLS and CDR2 is YYNGEE in the germline V gene. With 3 bases removed from V and 0 bases from J, the gap between germline ends came to 18 bases. The CDR3 is made up of 18 amino acids. CDR3 region: CASSGTTRGGANTGELFF. The CDR3 DNA sequence: TGTGCCAGCAGCGGAACGACTAGGGGGGGGGCGAACACCGGGGAGCTGTTTTTT.

This rearrangement joins TRBV25-1 to TRBJ2-5; no definite D call. The V end was cut by 6 bases, the J end by 7 bases, with 15 bases between. The CDR3 consists of 13 residues. Germline V gene data show CDR1 as MGHDK and CDR2 as SYGVNS. CDR3 in DNA: TGTGCCAGCAGGCCCGACTCCCGTGGGACCCAGTACTTC. It codes for CASRPDSRGTQYF.

The chain carries TRBV27 and TRBJ2-2, with no clear D. CDR3 size: 14 residues. V shed 7 bases and J shed 1 base, with 10 bases lying between them. The germline CDR1 and CDR2 sequences are MNHEY and SMNVEV (reference sequence). This CDR3 is CASIRSGNTGELFF. The CDR3 nucleotides are TGTGCCAGCATAAGGTCGGGGAACACCGGGGAGCTGTTTTTT.

This clonotype was seen a single time. The chain joins TRBV5-4 to TRBJ2-3; D call uncertain. CDR3 length: 15 residues. Germline assignment: CDR1 SGHNT and CDR2 YYREEE (reference sequence). Trimming left V 0 bases short and J 2 bases short, with 10 bases between. The DNA of the CDR3 is TGTGCCAGCAGCTTGGCCGGCGGAATCACAGATACGCAGTATTTT. The encoded protein is CASSLAGGITDTQYF.

The chain has TRBV7-3 and TRBJ1-2; no definite D call. The CDR3 runs 14 residues. The germline V gene has CDR1 SGHTA and CDR2 FQGTGA. The V and J ends lost 5 bases and 7 bases respectively, with 17 bases between them. CDR3 sequence: CASSQDSLGGGYTF. CDR3 coding DNA: TGTGCCAGCAGCCAGGACTCCCTCGGTGGTGGCTACACCTTC.

The V call is TRBV3-1, the J call TRBJ2-2; 13 bases agree with TRBD2. In germline, CDR1 is LGHDT, CDR2 YNNKEL (reference sequence). This CDR3 has 18 amino acids. V lost 1 base and J lost 0; bases outside the gene matches: 2. In DNA form, the CDR3 reads TGTGCCAGCAGCCAAGGACTAGCGGGAGGCGCGAACACCGGGGAGCTGTTTTTT. Translation: CASSQGLAGGANTGELFF.

The V and J genes are TRBV15 and TRBJ2-5, with a possible D match to TRBD2 (6 bases). V gave up 5 bases and J gave up 7 bases, with 14 bases separating them. The germline V gene encodes CDR1 LNHNV and CDR2 YYDKDF (reference sequence). The CDR3 sequence is 13 residues long. CDR3 DNA: TGTGCCACCAGCCGAGGAGGGGTAGGGACCCAGTACTTC. Its protein is CATSRGGVGTQYF.